This record looks at one T cell receptor (beta chain) sequence and its context. Its antigen is still unknown. Per-base quality was not reported, and no clone a single base away is much larger than it. Whole blood was collected in K2EDTA tubes by collaborating institutions according to the institutions' own protocols. For TCRbeta analysis, collaborators shipped samples in one of three forms: frozen whole blood, isolated PBMCs, or DNA extracted from either of those sample types. The data stem from a study of blood T cell repertoires in COVID-19 (TCRdb year 2020). With regard to the full study: Collaborator samples came from the United States, Italy and Spain and covered acute and convalescent phases of COVID-19. The material from the prospective study consisted of cDNA or gDNA derived from T cells, B-cell-depleted T cells, or PBMCs. Deeply sampled blood TCRbeta repertoires from subjects exposed to, actively infected with, or recovered from COVID-19 were included in the dataset. The repertoires were released in a freely available public database meant as a resource for research on the immune response to SARS-CoV-2. Samples were obtained from the ongoing ImmuneRACE study (first 160 participants) and from 950 to 1,500 subjects provided by 6 global collaborators. A de-identified subject ID, COVID-19 status, age in years and sex were almost always included in the sample metadata. Where available, HLA class I and class II types were taken from metadata supplied by the sample provider and were not determined by assay-based typing. The investigation overall reported the following: The quantity of clinical and demographic metadata differed by source and by participant and was supplied without curation.

TCRbeta CDR3 regions were amplified from genomic DNA by means of the immunoSEQ Assay, a bias-controlled multiplex PCR. Per the authors' processing: Nucleated cell counts per sample were estimated from amplification of reference gene primers within the assay. Sequence reads were collapsed and filtered to measure the absolute abundance of every unique TCRbeta CDR3 rearrangement. For each sample, productive Simpson clonality was calculated as the square root of Simpson's diversity index over productive rearrangements. Not all clones reach the TCRdb copy of this immuneACCESS table, which keeps in-frame sequences only. Checked studies attribute under half of the gap to unresolved V genes and leave the rest unexplained. That table supplies the V and J calls and clone size; D and trimming were determined from the DNA. The sample table contains over 60,000 clones; only one count was recorded for roughly 82% of them. Jointly, the top ten make up roughly an eighth of the sample.

The CDR3 starts with the cysteine, ends with the phenylalanine, and has 13 residues. Of all the DNA, just the CDR3 is kept, 39 bases in frame from base 1. CDR1 and CDR2, looked up from the germline V gene, are SQVTM and ANQGSEA. The germline V end is reduced by 4 bases and the J end by 8 bases; junction bases left unmatched: 6. The sequence derives from a woman aged 80 or over with acute or convalescent COVID-19. The sample consisted of peripheral blood. The rearranged chain carries TRBV29-1 and TRBJ2-2; the central 8 bases match TRBD2. The DNA sequence follows: TGCAGCGTTGCCCTCGGGACTAGAGGGGAGCTGTTTTTT. Its protein product is CSVALGTRGELFF.